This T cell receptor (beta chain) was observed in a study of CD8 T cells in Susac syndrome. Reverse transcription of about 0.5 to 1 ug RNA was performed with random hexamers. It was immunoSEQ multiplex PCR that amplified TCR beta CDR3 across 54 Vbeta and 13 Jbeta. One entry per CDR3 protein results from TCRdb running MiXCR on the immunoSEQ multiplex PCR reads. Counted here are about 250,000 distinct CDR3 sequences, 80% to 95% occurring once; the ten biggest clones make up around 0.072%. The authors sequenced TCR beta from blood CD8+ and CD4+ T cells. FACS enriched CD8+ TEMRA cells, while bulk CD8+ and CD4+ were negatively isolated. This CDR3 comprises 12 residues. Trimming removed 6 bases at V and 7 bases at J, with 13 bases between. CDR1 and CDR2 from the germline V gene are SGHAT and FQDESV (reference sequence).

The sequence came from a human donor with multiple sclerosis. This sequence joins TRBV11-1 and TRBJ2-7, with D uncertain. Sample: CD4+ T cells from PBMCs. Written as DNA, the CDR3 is TGTGCCAGCAGGGAGAGGATTGGTGAGCAGTACTTC. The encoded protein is CASRERIGEQYF.